Below are 2 T cell receptor beta chains sequenced from a single sample in a study of shared clonotypes between healthy human individuals. The naive CD8 population came from CD45RO-negative cells selected for CCR7, without terminally differentiated effector memory CD45RA+ cells. Clones were sequenced by immunoSEQ multiplex PCR, and TCRdb holds only the in-frame ones, with some missing. This sample carries some 2 million clones, about 95% of them seen once, and the ten largest clones take around 1.1%. Sequencing was performed on naive CD8+ T cells sorted from blood. These receptors were taken from a man aged 18 to 35 in good health.

This chain connects TRBV7-9 to TRBJ2-7; no reliable D call. V was cut by 8 bases and J by 5 bases, with 13 bases left in between. Germline CDR1 is SEHNR and CDR2 is FQNEAQ (reference sequence). CDR3 length: 12 residues. CDR3 sequence reads: CASDGGAHEQYF. CDR3 coding DNA: TGTGCCAGCGACGGTGGAGCCCACGAGCAGTACTTC.

Regarding this clone: Other DNA sequences in the sample encode the same CDR3. The V and J genes are TRBV2 and TRBJ2-7; TRBD2 might be the D (6 bases). CDR3 size: 13 residues. Trimming pared 3 bases from V and 4 bases from J, leaving 10 bases between. In germline, CDR1 is SNHLY, CDR2 FYNNEI. The CDR3 DNA follows: TGTGCCAGCAGTGAGGGGACTTCATACGAGCAGTACTTC. This codes for CASSEGTSYEQYF.